These 4 T cell receptor beta chains were all obtained from the same sample, sequenced in a study of monozygotic twins with inflammatory bowel disease. TCRdb re-called the 5' RACE reads; one entry per CDR3 protein, DNA not given. This sample's table reports about 330,000 distinct CDR3 sequences. Sequenced sample: blood. Every receptor here comes from a human donor with ulcerative colitis or Crohn's disease, or a healthy co-twin of an affected twin (not recorded which).

The chain has TRBV20-1 and TRBJ2-2; TCRdb indicates TRBD1, and absent DNA this call remains unverified. This CDR3 spans 13 amino acids. CDR1 is DFQATT and CDR2 is SNEGSKA in the germline V gene (reference sequence). CDR3 loop: CSARTDYTGELFF.

CDR3 sequence: CASSLLGQGQYEQYF. V usage is TRBV5-6 and J usage is TRBJ2-7; TCRdb selects TRBD1, and the lack of DNA leaves this call unchecked. Germline V lookup: CDR1 SGHDT, CDR2 YYEEEE. The CDR3 sequence is 15 residues long.

The gene calls are TRBV2 and TRBJ2-7; the TCRdb D gene call, TRBD2, has no DNA to confirm it. From germline, CDR1 is SNHLY and CDR2 FYNNEI. The CDR3 has 14 amino acids. The CDR3: CARGIGGLPYEQYF.

V usage is TRBV30 and J usage is TRBJ2-1; no DNA is available, so the TRBD2 call from TCRdb remains unchecked. CDR1 and CDR2 from the germline V gene are GTSNPN and SVGIG (reference sequence). This CDR3 contains 14 residues. The CDR3 protein is CAWSPSPKRGEQFF. The full variable domain, its missing parts supplied by reference TRBV30 and TRBJ2-1, is SQTIHQWPATLVQPVGSPLSLECTVEGTSNPNLYWYRQAAGRGLQLLFYSVGIGQISSEVPQNLSASRPQDRQFILSSKKLLLSDSGFYLCAWSPSPKRGEQFFGPGTRLTVL.